Below, 12 T cell receptor beta chains from the same sample are listed, as sequenced in a study of T cells in pancreatic ductal adenocarcinoma. No neoadjuvant therapy was given to the selected pancreatic ductal adenocarcinoma patients before their surgery. Only in-frame clones appear in the TCRdb table, and some are missing; sequencing was by immunoSEQ multiplex PCR. The sample has over 90,000 clones; 90% to 95% are singletons. Sequenced: PBMCs. These receptor sequences come from a human donor with pancreatic ductal adenocarcinoma.

The genes are TRBV28 and TRBJ1-4, with D possibly TRBD1 on 5 matching bases. The V end was cut by 2 bases, the J end by 8 bases, with 12 bases between. The germline gives CDR1 MDHEN, CDR2 SYDVKM. This CDR3 spans 14 amino acids. In nucleotides, the CDR3 is TGTGCCAGCAGTTTACAGGGATTAGTGGAAAAACTGTTTTTT. Protein sequence: CASSLQGLVEKLFF.

The chain employs TRBV7-9 and TRBJ2-7, with 7 bases matching TRBD1. The CDR3 is made up of 14 amino acids. J was trimmed by 4 bases and V by 1 base; bases with no gene match: 4. The germline CDR1 and CDR2 sequences are SEHNR and FQNEAQ (reference sequence). The CDR3 here is CASSLEGAGYEQYF. The CDR3 region has the DNA TGTGCCAGCAGCTTAGAGGGGGCTGGATACGAGCAGTACTTC.

This clone has a handful of counts. CDR3 DNA: TGTGCCTGGAGTGTACGGGGGGGGAGGTGGGGCTACACCTTC. This sequence encodes CAWSVRGGRWGYTF. J is TRBJ1-2 and V is TRBV30; possible D gene TRBD1, 5 bases. CDR1 is GTSNPN and CDR2 is SVGIG in the germline V gene (reference sequence). Trimming stripped 0 bases from V and 8 bases from J, with 16 bases between. The CDR3 has 14 residues.

The rearrangement uses TRBV10-3 and TRBJ1-2; 7 nucleotides agree with TRBD1. Germline loops: CDR1 ENHRY, CDR2 SYGVKD. V shed 8 bases, J shed 4 bases, and the junction held 4 bases outside the gene matches. The CDR3 has 12 amino acids. CDR3 in amino acids: CAIRQGGYGYTF. In DNA form, the CDR3 reads TGTGCCATCCGACAGGGAGGCTATGGCTACACCTTC.

This chain connects TRBV20-1 to TRBJ2-7; D is perhaps TRBD2 (5 bases). Trimming removed 6 bases at V and 6 bases at J, with 9 bases between. This CDR3 is built from 10 residues. Germline CDR1 reads DFQATT; CDR2 reads SNEGSKA (reference sequence). The DNA of the CDR3 is TGCAGTGCCGGTCTAGCCGAGCAGTACTTC. Protein: CSAGLAEQYF.

For the CDR3, the DNA is TGCGCCAGCAGTGAATTCCGGGGGTACGAGCAGTACTTC. As protein: CASSEFRGYEQYF. The V call is TRBV10-1, the J call TRBJ2-7, with D possibly being TRBD2 (6 bases). CDR3 length: 13 residues. V lost 3 bases to trimming and J lost 4 bases, with 10 bases between them. CDR1 WNHNN and CDR2 SYGVQD come from the germline V gene (reference sequence).

V and J are TRBV28 and TRBJ2-5; D is undetermined. Per the germline V gene, CDR1 is MDHEN and CDR2 is SYDVKM. The CDR3 length is 11 residues. Trimming removed 8 bases from V and 3 bases from J, with 7 bases in between. For the CDR3, the DNA is TGTGCCAGCGACGGAGAAGAGACCCAGTACTTC. Its protein product is CASDGEETQYF. The full variable domain, with the rest looked up from reference TRBV28 and TRBJ2-5, is DVKVTQSSRYLVKRTGEKVFLECVQDMDHENMFWYRQDPGLGLRLIYFSYDVKMKEKGDIPEGYSVSREKKERFSLILESASTNQTSMYLCASDGEETQYFGPGTRLLVL.

V and J are TRBV7-2 and TRBJ2-1; the D gene is possibly TRBD2 (7 bases). This CDR3 contains 16 residues. Germline assignment: CDR1 SGHTA and CDR2 FQGNSA. The V and J ends lost 5 bases and 7 bases respectively, with 21 bases between them. The CDR3 loop reads CASSPRGPSGSNEQFF. The CDR3 DNA follows: TGTGCCAGCAGCCCACGGGGGCCTAGCGGCTCGAATGAGCAGTTCTTC. The whole variable domain, remainder taken from reference TRBV7-2 and TRBJ2-1, is GAGVSQSPSNKVTEKGKDVELRCDPISGHTALYWYRQSLGQGLEFLIYFQGNSAPDKSGLPSDRFSAERTGGSVSTLTIQRTQQEDSAVYLCASSPRGPSGSNEQFFGPGTRLTVL.

This chain joins TRBV29-1 and TRBJ2-6; 9 bases map to TRBD1. The ends lost 6 bases at V and 4 bases at J; junction bases unmatched: 7. Germline assignment: CDR1 SQVTM and CDR2 ANQGSEA. The CDR3 consists of 15 residues. CDR3 in amino acids: CSVDRGEGGANVLTF. The DNA for the CDR3 is TGCAGCGTCGACAGGGGGGAAGGAGGGGCCAACGTCCTGACTTTC.

The V call is TRBV28, the J call TRBJ2-3; D not certain. CDR1 and CDR2 (germline): MDHEN, SYDVKM. This CDR3 has 15 amino acids. Trimming took 7 bases from V and 5 from J, leaving 19 bases between them. The DNA of the CDR3 is TGTGCCAGCAAGCCACAGACGAAAATTTTAGATACGCAGTATTTT. This gives the protein CASKPQTKILDTQYF.

The chain is built from TRBV6-6 and TRBJ2-7; TRBD2 might be the D (6 bases). The CDR3 sequence is 10 residues long. Between the trimmed V and J ends, which lost 5 bases and 7 bases, there was a span of 6 bases. Per the germline V gene, CDR1 is MNHNY and CDR2 is SVGAGI (reference sequence). CDR3 nucleotides: TGTGCCAGCAGTCGGGAGGAGCAGTACTTC. Protein product: CASSREEQYF.

The V gene is TRBV5-4, the J gene TRBJ2-7, with 7 bases fitting TRBD2. CDR3 size: 17 residues. The trim removed 5 bases at V and 1 base at J, leaving 15 bases unmatched. Germline CDR1 and CDR2: SGHNT and YYREEE (reference sequence). The CDR3 region has the DNA TGTGCCAGCAGTGTTGGGGCTAGCGGACCATCATCCTACGAGCAGTACTTC. Protein: CASSVGASGPSSYEQYF.